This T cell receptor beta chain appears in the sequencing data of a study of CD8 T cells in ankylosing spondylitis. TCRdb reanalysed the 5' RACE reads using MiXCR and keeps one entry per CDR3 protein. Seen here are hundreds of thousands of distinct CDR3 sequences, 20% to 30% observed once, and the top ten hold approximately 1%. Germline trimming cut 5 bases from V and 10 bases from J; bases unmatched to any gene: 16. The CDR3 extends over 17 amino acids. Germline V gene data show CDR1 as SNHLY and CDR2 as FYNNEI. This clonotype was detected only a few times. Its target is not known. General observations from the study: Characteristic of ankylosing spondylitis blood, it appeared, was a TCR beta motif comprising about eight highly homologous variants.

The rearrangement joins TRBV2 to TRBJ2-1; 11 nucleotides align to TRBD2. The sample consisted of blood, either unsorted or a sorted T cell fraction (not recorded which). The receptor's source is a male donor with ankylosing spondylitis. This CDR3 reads CASSSIRSSGRIWEQFF. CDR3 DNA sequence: TGTGCCAGCAGTTCAATACGCTCTAGCGGGAGGATATGGGAGCAGTTCTTC.